These 5 T cell receptor beta chains were sequenced from one sample in a study of graft-versus-host responses after intestinal transplantation. Measured with immunoSEQ multiplex PCR; TCRdb has only the in-frame clones, and not every one. This sample has tens of thousands of clones, with 85% to 95% found just once. These receptors have no known antigen. Sequencing used unstimulated CD8+ T cells sorted from spleen or lymph node cells, obtained before transplant. These receptor sequences come from a human donor who was the organ donor for an intestinal transplant.

The chain combines TRBV15 with TRBJ1-3; D is unresolved. The CDR3 is made up of 17 amino acids. V gave up 7 bases and J gave up 3 bases, with 22 bases separating them. CDR1 is LNHNV and CDR2 is YYDKDF in the germline V gene (reference sequence). Written as DNA, the CDR3 is TGTGCCACCAAGGGCCCCCCATTGGGAGGCTTTGGAAACACCATATATTTT. Encoded protein: CATKGPPLGGFGNTIYF.

This rearrangement joins TRBV7-9 to TRBJ2-1; TRBD2 aligns across 12 bases. Germline V gene sequence: CDR1 SEHNR, CDR2 FQNEAQ (reference sequence). The CDR3 sequence is 17 residues long. The junction had 6 bases not matched to a gene; V was cut back by 4 bases and J by 2 bases. The CDR3 loop is CASSSSSGGATYNEQFF. DNA for the CDR3: TGTGCCAGCAGCTCCTCTAGCGGGGGGGCCACCTACAATGAGCAGTTCTTC.

V and J are TRBV7-2 and TRBJ2-1; D may correspond to TRBD1 or TRBD2 (5 bases each). V was clipped by 2 bases and J by 7 bases, with 18 bases between them. The CDR3 is 16 amino acids. The V gene's germline CDR1 is SGHTA and CDR2 FQGNSA. CDR3 protein: CASSLSHRTWGNEQFF. The CDR3 DNA follows: TGTGCCAGCAGCTTATCGCATCGGACTTGGGGGAATGAGCAGTTCTTC. The complete variable domain, with remaining parts taken from reference TRBV7-2 and TRBJ2-1, reads GAGVSQSPSNKVTEKGKDVELRCDPISGHTALYWYRQSLGQGLEFLIYFQGNSAPDKSGLPSDRFSAERTGGSVSTLTIQRTQQEDSAVYLCASSLSHRTWGNEQFFGPGTRLTVL.

Remarks on this clone: Mismatch with germline at one junction end may stem from a read error. This chain connects TRBV11-2 to TRBJ2-1; 8 nucleotides line up with TRBD1. There are 16 residues in the CDR3. Per germline, CDR1 SGHAT and CDR2 FQNNGV. Written as DNA, the CDR3 is TGTACCAGCAGCTTAGATCCCAGGGGGCCCTACAATGAGCAGTTCTTC. It specifies CTSSLDPRGPYNEQFF.

This clone was picked up one time. The chain recombines TRBV7-8 with TRBJ2-3, with TRBD2 matching over 12 bases. Germline-derived CDR1 and CDR2 are SGHVS and FQNEAQ. Trimming took 3 bases from V and 6 from J; bases not matched to a gene: 13. The length of the CDR3 is 18 residues. The chain's CDR3 is CASSFRLTSGGLFDTQYF. DNA for the CDR3: TGTGCCAGCAGCTTCCGCTTGACTAGCGGGGGTCTTTTCGATACGCAGTATTTT. The variable domain in full, completed from reference TRBV7-8 and TRBJ2-3, reads GAGVSQSPRYKVAKRGQDVALRCDPISGHVSLFWYQQALGQGPEFLTYFQNEAQLDKSGLPSDRFFAERPEGSVSTLKIQRTQQEDSAVYLCASSFRLTSGGLFDTQYFGPGTRLTVL.